This T cell receptor (beta chain) originates from a study of glioma-infiltrating T cells after dendritic cell vaccination. Study outcomes and limitations: Higher TCR clonality did not directly relate to longer survival.

A note on this clone: The antigen is unknown.

The germline V gene encodes CDR1 SGHRS and CDR2 YFSETQ. The CDR3 length is 16 residues. J gave up 1 base and V 0 bases, and 5 bases lay outside the gene matches. Primers: 60 V beta forward and 13 J beta reverse. The method was immunoSEQ multiplex PCR; TCRdb's version includes in-frame clones alone and lacks a portion of them. The sample contains roughly 88,000 clones, 75% to 85% of which appear only once. The time point: after dendritic cell vaccination, including at tumor progression/relapse. The specimen comprised blood, sampled after dendritic cell vaccination. The origin of this receptor is a human donor with glioblastoma. This sequence joins TRBV5-1 and TRBJ2-7; 9 bases are a match to TRBD2. DNA for the CDR3: TGCGCCAGCAGCTTGGGGTCAAGCGGGGGGTCCTACGAGCAGTACTTC. It translates to CASSLGSSGGSYEQYF.